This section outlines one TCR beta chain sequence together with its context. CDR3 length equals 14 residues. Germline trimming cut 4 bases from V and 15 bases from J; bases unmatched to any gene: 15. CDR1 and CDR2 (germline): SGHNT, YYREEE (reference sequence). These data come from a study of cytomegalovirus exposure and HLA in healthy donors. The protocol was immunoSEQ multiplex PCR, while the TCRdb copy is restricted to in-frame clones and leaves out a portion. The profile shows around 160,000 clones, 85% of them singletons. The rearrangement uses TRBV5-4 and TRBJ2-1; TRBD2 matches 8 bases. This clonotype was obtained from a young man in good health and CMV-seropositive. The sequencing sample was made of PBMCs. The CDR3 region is CASSPLESSGEVFF. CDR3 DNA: TGTGCCAGCAGCCCATTGGAGAGTAGCGGGGAGGTGTTCTTC.